Listed below are T cell receptor beta chains from one sample, sequenced in a study of CD8+ T cells in alopecia areata. The table came from immunoSEQ multiplex PCR; TCRdb's copy has only in-frame clones and leaves some out. The sample shows 210,000 or so clones, roughly three fifths of them seen only once. Material: CD4+ T cells sorted from blood, obtained around week 46, from a patient treated with tofacitinib. The receptors here all came from a human donor with alopecia areata. Both conserved end residues are part of each CDR3. A D gene is named only where the DNA matches it firmly. Only part of the rows carry a size: once, few, many, or a class if the clone is expanded.

TRBV5-1,NA,NA,TRBJ1-1,TGCGCCAGCAGCTTGATAGGTCCAGGAGACACTGAAGCTTTCTTT,CASSLIGPGDTEAFF
TRBV7-9,NA,TRBD1,TRBJ1-6,TGTGCCAGCAGCCTCGACAGGGGAGGGTCACCCCTCCACTTT,CASSLDRGGSPLHF
TRBV7-2,NA,TRBD2,TRBJ2-3,TGTGCCAGCAGCCTGGGACTAGCGGGGGGGCTAGGCACAGATACGCAGTATTTT,CASSLGLAGGLGTDTQYF
TRBV5-1,NA,NA,TRBJ2-5,TGCGCCAGCAGCGGTCAGCAAGGGGGTCCCCAAGAGACCCAGTACTTC,CASSGQQGGPQETQYF
TRBV4-3,NA,NA,TRBJ2-6,TGCGCCAGCAGCCAAGAAGGTAACCGACATGGGGCCAACGTCCTGACTTTC,CASSQEGNRHGANVLTF
TRBV25-1,NA,NA,TRBJ2-1,TGTGCCAGCAGGGAACTCGGGGGAGCAGGCAATGAGCAGTTCTTC,CASRELGGAGNEQFF
TRBV4-1,few,NA,TRBJ2-4,TGCGCCAGCAGCCAACAAACCGGGACAAACATTCAGTACTTC,CASSQQTGTNIQYF
TRBV29-1,NA,NA,TRBJ1-1,TGCAGCGTTGTCCTACAGGGATCGAACACTGAAGCTTTCTTT,CSVVLQGSNTEAFF
TRBV5-4,NA,TRBD1,TRBJ2-7,TGTGCCAGCAGCTTGGGGGGACAGTCGGACTACGAGCAGTACTTC,CASSLGGQSDYEQYF
TRBV5-1,NA,NA,TRBJ1-2,TGCGCCAGCAGCTTGGCCGTCGTCAGAGAAGGGTATGGCTACACCTTC,CASSLAVVREGYGYTF
TRBV11-3,NA,TRBD1,TRBJ1-2,TGTGCCAGCAGCCCAGGACAGGGGGACTATGGCTACACCTTC,CASSPGQGDYGYTF
TRBV29-1,NA,TRBD1,TRBJ1-1,TGCAGCGTGAAAACAGGGGGCCTACCGAACACTGAAGCTTTCTTT,CSVKTGGLPNTEAFF
TRBV7-9,NA,TRBD2,TRBJ2-3,TGTGCCAGCAGCTTTCGACTAGCGTCTAGCACAGATACGCAGTATTTT,CASSFRLASSTDTQYF
TRBV27,NA,NA,TRBJ1-2,TGTGCCAGCAGTTCCCCCGTGGCTGGCGAATATGGCTACACCTTC,CASSSPVAGEYGYTF
TRBV27,few,NA,TRBJ1-2,TGTGCCAGCAGGGGTAACTATGGCTACACCTTC,CASRGNYGYTF
TRBV20-1,NA,NA,TRBJ2-5,TGCAGTGCGATAGTGATGGAGACCCAGTACTTC,CSAIVMETQYF
TRBV13,NA,NA,TRBJ2-7,TGTGCCAGCAGCCACAGGAGGAACTCCTACGAGCAGTACTTC,CASSHRRNSYEQYF
TRBV29-1,NA,NA,TRBJ2-3,TGCAGCGTTGGATGGGGGGGCTCGACAGATACGCAGTATTTT,CSVGWGGSTDTQYF
TRBV9,NA,TRBD1,TRBJ1-1,TGTGCCAGCAGCGTAGAAGGACAGGGGACTGAAGCTTTCTTT,CASSVEGQGTEAFF
TRBV29-1,NA,NA,TRBJ1-1,TGCAGCGTTGAGGGTCCAGGGTTTAACACTGAAGCTTTCTTT,CSVEGPGFNTEAFF
TRBV29-1,NA,NA,TRBJ2-1,TGCAAGAGCCAAGTCGGAAATGAGCAGTTCTTC,CKSQVGNEQFF
TRBV29-1,NA,TRBD1,TRBJ1-2,TGCAGCGGACAGGGGGCACAGGGCTACACCTTC,CSGQGAQGYTF
TRBV4-1,NA,NA,TRBJ2-3,TGCGCCAGCAGCCAAGACTTAGTAAGCACAGATACGCAGTATTTT,CASSQDLVSTDTQYF
TRBV25-1,NA,TRBD1,TRBJ2-1,TGTGCCAGCCTAAAGACAGGGTTCAATGAGCAGTTCTTC,CASLKTGFNEQFF
TRBV27,NA,NA,TRBJ1-1,TGTGCCAGCAGCGGTAACGGGCAGGCGAACACTGAAGCTTTCTTT,CASSGNGQANTEAFF
TRBV4-2,NA,TRBD1,TRBJ1-2,TGTGCCAGCAGCCAAGAGATACAGGGGGAGAGCTACACCTTC,CASSQEIQGESYTF
TRBV4-3,few,NA,TRBJ1-2,TGCGCCAGCAGCCAAGAATCCGGATTACACTATGGCTACACCTTC,CASSQESGLHYGYTF
TRBV9,NA,NA,TRBJ2-2,TGTGCCAGCAGCGTAGGGGGTGGGACGAACACCGGGGAGCTGTTTTTT,CASSVGGGTNTGELFF
TRBV27,NA,NA,TRBJ2-7,TGTGCCAGCAGTTTGGGACACGACCATTTGTACGAGCAGTACTTC,CASSLGHDHLYEQYF
TRBV4-3,NA,NA,TRBJ1-5,TGCGCCAGCAGCCAAAGGAGAGATCAGCCCCAGCATTTT,CASSQRRDQPQHF
TRBV29-1,NA,NA,TRBJ2-6,TGCAGCGTCACCTCTCTGAGTCGCTTTGGGGCCAACGTCCTGACTTTC,CSVTSLSRFGANVLTF
TRBV27,NA,TRBD2,TRBJ2-7,TGTGCCAGCAGGACTAGCGGAAACGAGCAGTACTTC,CASRTSGNEQYF
TRBV4-3,NA,NA,TRBJ2-2,TGCGCCAGCAGTCCAGGAAGAGGGGCAAGCACCGGGGAGCTGTTTTTT,CASSPGRGASTGELFF
TRBV6-6,few,NA,TRBJ1-1,TGTGCCAGCAGTTTAGGGGTTATACAAGCTTTCTTT,CASSLGVIQAFF
TRBV29-1,NA,NA,TRBJ2-7,TGCAGCGTTTTAGTCGGGGGCAGGGGCTACGAGCAGTACTTC,CSVLVGGRGYEQYF
TRBV11-3,NA,NA,TRBJ2-3,TGTGCCAGCAGCTTATCGGGATACACAGATACGCAGTATTTT,CASSLSGYTDTQYF
TRBV5-1,NA,NA,TRBJ2-7,TGCGCCAGCAGATTAGGACCCTACGAGCAGTACTTC,CASRLGPYEQYF
TRBV27,NA,NA,TRBJ1-6,TGTGCCAGCCAGGGCACGAGGGATTCACCCCTCCACTTT,CASQGTRDSPLHF
TRBV7-9,many,NA,TRBJ2-1,TGTGCCAGCGCCGAACGGGGGCCAGACAATGAGCAGTTCTTC,CASAERGPDNEQFF
TRBV4-3,NA,TRBD2,TRBJ2-7,TGCGCCAGCAGCCGCGAGACTAGCGGGGGGGACTACGAGCAGTACTTC,CASSRETSGGDYEQYF
TRBV11-2,NA,NA,TRBJ2-5,TGTGCCAGCAGCACCGGATCCAGGGTTGGGGAGACCCAGTACTTC,CASSTGSRVGETQYF
TRBV4-3,NA,TRBD2,TRBJ2-2,TGCGCCAGCAGCCAAGTCGCAACTAGCGGGGGGTCGGGCGGGGAGCTGTTTTTT,CASSQVATSGGSGGELFF
TRBV5-1,once,NA,TRBJ1-1,TGCGCCAGCAGCCGTGAGGTCGGCCCTGGGGGCACTGAAGCTTTCTTT,CASSREVGPGGTEAFF
TRBV7-9,NA,NA,TRBJ2-3,TGTGCCAGCAGCTTAGAAGGGGATACGCAGTATTTT,CASSLEGDTQYF
TRBV29-1,NA,NA,TRBJ2-1,TGCAGCGTTATCCCCAGGAACAATGAGCAGTTCTTC,CSVIPRNNEQFF